These 20 T cell receptor beta chains came from one sample sequenced in a study of blood T cell repertoires in COVID-19. Sequencing was performed with immunoSEQ multiplex PCR; in TCRdb, only in-frame clones are kept and a portion is missing. The sample includes over 35,000 clones, 80% to 90% of them seen just once. The specimen sequenced was peripheral blood. These receptors were taken from a man in his fifties with acute or convalescent COVID-19.

The chain carries TRBV27 and TRBJ1-6, with D possibly matching TRBD1 (6 bases). Looked up from germline, CDR1 is MNHEY and CDR2 is SMNVEV (reference sequence). The CDR3 length is 14 residues. The V end lost 1 base, the J end lost 9 bases, and 10 bases lay between the germline ends. CDR3 protein: CASSLYTGSSPLHF. The CDR3 nucleotides are TGTGCCAGCAGTTTATATACAGGGTCTTCACCCCTCCACTTT.

The chain links TRBV19 to TRBJ1-6; 8 bases map to TRBD1. The CDR3 sequence is 15 residues long. Germline CDR1 and CDR2: LNHDA and SQIVND (reference sequence). With V trimmed by 6 bases and J by 9 bases, 10 bases remained unmatched. The CDR3 sequence: CASRWGQGAPSPLHF. CDR3 DNA: TGTGCCAGTAGATGGGGGCAGGGGGCTCCTTCACCCCTCCACTTT.

This clone ranks as medium-sized (0.01 to 0.1%). The identical CDR3 is also encoded by other nucleotide sequences in the sample. V is TRBV28 and J is TRBJ1-1; no definite D call. The CDR3 has 12 amino acids. Deletions cut 4 bases from V and 4 bases from J, with 7 bases between. Per germline, CDR1 MDHEN and CDR2 SYDVKM. CDR3 protein: CASSSLGTEAFF. In DNA, the CDR3 is TGTGCCAGCAGTTCGCTAGGCACTGAAGCTTTCTTT.

V is TRBV4-2 and J is TRBJ2-5, with TRBD2 matching 8 bases. V lost 4 bases, J lost 3 bases, and 13 bases stayed unmatched. In germline, CDR1 is LGHNA, CDR2 YNFKEQ. The CDR3 sequence is 17 residues long. In nucleotides, the CDR3 is TGTGCCAGCAGCCGAACTGAACAGACTAGCGAAAAAGAGACCCAGTACTTC. Amino acid sequence: CASSRTEQTSEKETQYF.

The J gene is TRBJ2-1, the V gene TRBV25-1; 11 bases agree with TRBD2. The CDR3 extends over 15 amino acids. After removal of 4 bases from V and 8 bases from J, the junction contained 7 bases not matched to a gene. CDR1 is MGHDK and CDR2 is SYGVNS in the germline V gene. The CDR3 spells CASSALAGGLDEQFF. CDR3 bases: TGTGCCAGCAGTGCTTTAGCGGGGGGGCTTGATGAGCAGTTCTTC.

The chain combines TRBV2 with TRBJ1-5; 7 bases align to TRBD1. CDR3 size: 13 residues. With V trimmed by 7 bases and J by 7 bases, 7 bases remained unmatched. Germline V gene data show CDR1 as SNHLY and CDR2 as FYNNEI. CDR3 DNA sequence: TGTGCCAGCAATACAGGGGCAGTCCAGCCCCAGCATTTT. Protein sequence: CASNTGAVQPQHF.

The chain carries TRBV7-9 and TRBJ2-2, with a tentative D call TRBD1 (6 bases). This CDR3 region has 14 residues. The germline CDR1 and CDR2 sequences are SEHNR and FQNEAQ (reference sequence). Trimming left V 5 bases short and J 9 bases short, with 16 bases between. The CDR3 region is CASSPNRAGWELFF. Written as DNA, the CDR3 is TGTGCCAGCAGCCCCAACAGGGCTGGATGGGAGCTGTTTTTT.

V usage is TRBV5-1 and J usage is TRBJ2-1; weak D call: TRBD1 (5 bases). The germline CDR1 and CDR2 sequences are SGHRS and YFSETQ. The CDR3 covers 12 residues. V was pared by 5 bases and J by 5 bases, with 8 bases between. CDR3 bases: TGCGCCAGCAGAAGACAGAACAATGAGCAGTTCTTC. This sequence encodes CASRRQNNEQFF.

The V and J genes are TRBV7-8 and TRBJ1-4; D gene ambiguous. CDR3 length: 14 residues. V lost 2 bases to trimming and J lost 6 bases, with 10 bases between them. CDR1 is SGHVS and CDR2 is FQNEAQ in the germline V gene. The CDR3 DNA reads as TGTGCCAGCAGCTTAAGCGGACTGGATGAAAAACTGTTTTTT. It codes for CASSLSGLDEKLFF.

The chain carries TRBV6-6 and TRBJ1-6; 9 bases are a match to TRBD1. Germline V gene lookup returns CDR1 MNHNY and CDR2 SVGAGI (reference sequence). The CDR3 covers 16 residues. The V gene end was trimmed by 7 bases and the J gene end by 7 bases; junction bases not matched to a gene: 11. The CDR3 sequence is CASNKPPGQGNSPLHF. For the CDR3, the DNA is TGTGCCAGCAACAAACCTCCGGGACAGGGCAATTCACCCCTCCACTTT.

This clone was observed a few times. The CDR3 DNA follows: TGTGCCAGCTCACAAGCGACAGGGACGGCCGGGGAGCTGTTTTTT. It yields the protein CASSQATGTAGELFF. This chain links TRBV18 with TRBJ2-2; 7 nucleotides align to TRBD1. The CDR3 length is 15 residues. The V segment lost 4 bases and the J segment 6 bases; nucleotides outside the gene matches: 8. Per germline, CDR1 KGHSH and CDR2 LQKENI.

This chain joins TRBV20-1 and TRBJ1-2; tentatively, D is TRBD1 (6 bases). The ends were cut back, 2 bases at V and 8 bases at J, with 9 bases in the middle. The CDR3 covers 11 residues. Germline CDR1 reads DFQATT; CDR2 reads SNEGSKA (reference sequence). The CDR3 coding sequence is TGCAGTGCTAGATGGGACAAAGGCTACACCTTC. Its protein product is CSARWDKGYTF.

This clone has only a few counts. The chain carries TRBV5-1 and TRBJ2-2; TRBD1 aligns across 7 bases. CDR3 length: 14 amino acids. Germline CDR1 reads SGHRS; CDR2 reads YFSETQ. The trim removed 7 bases at V and 3 bases at J, leaving 6 bases unmatched. The CDR3 DNA is TGCGCCAGCTTTGACAGGGCTTACACCGGGGAGCTGTTTTTT. Translation: CASFDRAYTGELFF.

Details on this clone: Germline is not matched at one junction end, which may reflect a read error. The CDR3 coding sequence is TGCGCCAGCAGTCAAGGGGGACTTGGAGCGGGAGGGATACACGAGCAGTACTTC. It is translated as CASSQGGLGAGGIHEQYF. V and J are TRBV4-1 and TRBJ2-7, with 10 bases aligning to TRBD2. The CDR3 contains 18 residues. Per germline, CDR1 MGHRA and CDR2 YSYEKL.

This chain joins TRBV11-3 and TRBJ2-1; 7 nucleotides line up with TRBD1. CDR1 is SGHNT and CDR2 is YENEEA in the germline V gene. The J segment lost 8 bases and the V segment lost 5 bases, leaving 3 bases of the junction unmatched. The CDR3 is made up of 12 amino acids. Here the CDR3 DNA reads TGTGCCAGCAGCCTAACAGGGGATGAGCAGTTCTTC. It codes for CASSLTGDEQFF.

V is TRBV7-9 and J is TRBJ1-2; 8 nucleotides line up with TRBD1. CDR3 length: 14 residues. Trimming cost V 5 bases and J 4 bases; bases outside gene matches: 6. In germline, CDR1 is SEHNR, CDR2 FQNEAQ (reference sequence). The CDR3 sequence is CASSPTGTGYGYTF. Written as DNA, the CDR3 is TGTGCCAGCAGCCCCACCGGGACAGGCTATGGCTACACCTTC.

The CDR3 protein is CAWGQGEWEKLFF. Here the CDR3 DNA reads TGTGCCTGGGGGCAGGGGGAGTGGGAAAAACTGTTTTTT. The chain uses TRBV30 and TRBJ1-4; TRBD1 matches at 7 bases. This CDR3 is built from 13 residues. V shed 5 bases and J 8 bases; nucleotides not matched to a gene: 8. The germline V gene has CDR1 GTSNPN and CDR2 SVGIG (reference sequence).

This sequence joins TRBV19 and TRBJ2-5; 9 bases fit TRBD1. The germline gives CDR1 LNHDA, CDR2 SQIVND (reference sequence). The V and J ends lost 7 bases and 5 bases, in that order; junction bases with no gene match: 8. The CDR3 sequence is 14 residues long. The CDR3 here is CASTGTGRTETQYF. The CDR3 DNA is TGTGCCAGTACCGGGACAGGGAGGACGGAGACCCAGTACTTC.

This rearrangement joins TRBV28 to TRBJ1-4; 11 bases align to TRBD1. This CDR3 comprises 18 residues. In germline, CDR1 is MDHEN, CDR2 SYDVKM. V lost 5 bases to trimming and J lost 7 bases; unmatched junction nucleotides: 15. The CDR3 DNA reads TGTGCCAGCAGTAAAACTCCGGGACAGGGGGAGGAAGGTGAAAAACTGTTTTTT. It encodes CASSKTPGQGEEGEKLFF. The variable domain in full, with the rest retrieved from reference TRBV28 and TRBJ1-4, is DVKVTQSSRYLVKRTGEKVFLECVQDMDHENMFWYRQDPGLGLRLIYFSYDVKMKEKGDIPEGYSVSREKKERFSLILESASTNQTSMYLCASSKTPGQGEEGEKLFFGSGTQLSVL.

This rearrangement joins TRBV27 to TRBJ1-2; TRBD1 might be the D (6 bases). V was shortened by 8 bases and J by 6 bases, with 22 bases between the two germline ends. The CDR3 has 15 residues. Germline lookup yields CDR1 MNHEY and CDR2 SMNVEV (reference sequence). CDR3 residues: CASGWPKTGADGYTF. The CDR3 bases are TGTGCCAGCGGGTGGCCAAAGACAGGCGCAGATGGCTACACCTTC.